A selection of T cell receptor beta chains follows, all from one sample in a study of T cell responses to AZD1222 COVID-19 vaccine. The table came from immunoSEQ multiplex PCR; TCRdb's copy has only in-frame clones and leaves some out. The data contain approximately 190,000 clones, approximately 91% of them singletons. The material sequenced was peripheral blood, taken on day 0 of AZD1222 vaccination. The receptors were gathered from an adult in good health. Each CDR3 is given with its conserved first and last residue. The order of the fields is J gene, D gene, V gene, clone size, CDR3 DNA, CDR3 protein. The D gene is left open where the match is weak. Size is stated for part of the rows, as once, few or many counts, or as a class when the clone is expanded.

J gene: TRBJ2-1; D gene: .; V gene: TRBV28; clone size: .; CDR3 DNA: TGTGCCAGCAGTTTTGGGGGGAGCTCCTACAATGAGCAGTTCTTC; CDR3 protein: CASSFGGSSYNEQFF
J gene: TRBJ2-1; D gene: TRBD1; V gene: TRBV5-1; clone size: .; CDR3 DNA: TGCGCCAGCAGCGGCTCCGGGACAGGCCTCTACAATGAGCAGTTCTTC; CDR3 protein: CASSGSGTGLYNEQFF
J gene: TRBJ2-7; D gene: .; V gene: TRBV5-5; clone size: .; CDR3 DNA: TGTGCCAGCAGCGGGGGGTCTAGCGCCGAGCAGTACTTC; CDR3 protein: CASSGGSSAEQYF
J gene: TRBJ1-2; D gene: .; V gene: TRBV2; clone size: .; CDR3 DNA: TGTGCCAGCAGTGAACAGACCTATGGCTACACCTTC; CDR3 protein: CASSEQTYGYTF
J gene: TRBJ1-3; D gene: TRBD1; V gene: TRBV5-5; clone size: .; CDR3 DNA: TGTGCCAGCAGCAGGGACAGGCTCTCGGGAAACACCATATATTTT; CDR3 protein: CASSRDRLSGNTIYF
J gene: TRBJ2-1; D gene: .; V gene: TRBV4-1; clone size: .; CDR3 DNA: TGCGCCAGCAGCCAAGATGACTTTTCCTACAATGAGCAGTTCTTC; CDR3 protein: CASSQDDFSYNEQFF
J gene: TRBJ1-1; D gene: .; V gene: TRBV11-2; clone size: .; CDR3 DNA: TGTGCCAGCAGCTCAAGTACTGAAGCTTTCTTT; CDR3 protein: CASSSSTEAFF
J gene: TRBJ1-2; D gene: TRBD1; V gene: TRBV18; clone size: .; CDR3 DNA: TGTGCCAGCTCAGCCCAGGGGGCCGACTATGGCTACACCTTC; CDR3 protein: CASSAQGADYGYTF
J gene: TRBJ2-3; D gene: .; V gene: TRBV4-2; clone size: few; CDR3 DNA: TGTGCCAGCAGCCAAGGCCCAGTGGGCACAGATACGCAGTATTTT; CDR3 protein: CASSQGPVGTDTQYF
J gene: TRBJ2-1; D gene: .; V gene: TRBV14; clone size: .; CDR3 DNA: TGTGCCAGCAGCCAGCCTAGTAGTGCGGTTTACAATGAGCAGTTCTTC; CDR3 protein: CASSQPSSAVYNEQFF
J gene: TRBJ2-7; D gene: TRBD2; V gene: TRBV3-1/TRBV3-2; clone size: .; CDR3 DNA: TGTGCCAGCAGCCAAGTACTAGCGGGGGACTACGAGCAGTACTTC; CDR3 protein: CASSQVLAGDYEQYF
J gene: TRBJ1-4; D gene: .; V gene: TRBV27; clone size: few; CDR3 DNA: TGTGCCAGCAGTTTGGCGGGTGGGGATAATGAAAAACTGTTTTTT; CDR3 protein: CASSLAGGDNEKLFF
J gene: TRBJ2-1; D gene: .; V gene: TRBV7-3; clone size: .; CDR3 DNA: TGTGCCAGCAGCCCTACCCGGGACGACCACAATGAGCAGTTCTTC; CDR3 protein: CASSPTRDDHNEQFF
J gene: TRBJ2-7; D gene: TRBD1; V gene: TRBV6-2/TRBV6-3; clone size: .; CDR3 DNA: TGTGCCAGCAGCCCCGGACAGGGGGCTTCCTACGAGCAGTACTTC; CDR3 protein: CASSPGQGASYEQYF
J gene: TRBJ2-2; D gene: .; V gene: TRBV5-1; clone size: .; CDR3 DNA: TGCGCCAGCAGCTTGGCCACATCTACCGGGGAGCTGTTTTTT; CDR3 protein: CASSLATSTGELFF
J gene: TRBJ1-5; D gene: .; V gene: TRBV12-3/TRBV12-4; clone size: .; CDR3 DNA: TGTGCCAGCAGTTTAGACTTATCTCAGCCCCAGCATTTT; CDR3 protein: CASSLDLSQPQHF
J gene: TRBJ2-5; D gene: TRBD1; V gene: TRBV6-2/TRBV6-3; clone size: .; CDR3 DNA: TGTGCCAGCAGTTACCCCCCTGGGGACAGAAAAGAGACCCAGTACTTC; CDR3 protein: CASSYPPGDRKETQYF
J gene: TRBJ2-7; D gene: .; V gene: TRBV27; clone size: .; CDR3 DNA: TGTGCCAGCAGTCCCGCTTCTCTATACGAGCAGTACTTC; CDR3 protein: CASSPASLYEQYF
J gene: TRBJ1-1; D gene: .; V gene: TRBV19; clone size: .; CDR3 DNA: TGTGCCAGTAGTATTCTAGGAGGTCGACCTTTCTTT; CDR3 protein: CASSILGGRPFF
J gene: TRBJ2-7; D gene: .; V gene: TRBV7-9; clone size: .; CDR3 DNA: TGTGCCAGCAGCTTGGAACGGGACTCAGCCCTGGTTTTGTACGAGCAGTACTTC; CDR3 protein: CASSLERDSALVLYEQYF
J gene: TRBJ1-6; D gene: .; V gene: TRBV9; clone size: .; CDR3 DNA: TGTGCCAGCAGCGGGGAGGGTGACGGTAGCTCCTATAATTCACCCCTCCACTTT; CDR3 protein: CASSGEGDGSSYNSPLHF
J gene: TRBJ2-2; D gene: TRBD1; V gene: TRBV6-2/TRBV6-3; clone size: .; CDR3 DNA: TGTGCCAGCAGTTACAGCCCGGGACAGGGAAACACCGGGGAGCTGTTTTTT; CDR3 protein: CASSYSPGQGNTGELFF